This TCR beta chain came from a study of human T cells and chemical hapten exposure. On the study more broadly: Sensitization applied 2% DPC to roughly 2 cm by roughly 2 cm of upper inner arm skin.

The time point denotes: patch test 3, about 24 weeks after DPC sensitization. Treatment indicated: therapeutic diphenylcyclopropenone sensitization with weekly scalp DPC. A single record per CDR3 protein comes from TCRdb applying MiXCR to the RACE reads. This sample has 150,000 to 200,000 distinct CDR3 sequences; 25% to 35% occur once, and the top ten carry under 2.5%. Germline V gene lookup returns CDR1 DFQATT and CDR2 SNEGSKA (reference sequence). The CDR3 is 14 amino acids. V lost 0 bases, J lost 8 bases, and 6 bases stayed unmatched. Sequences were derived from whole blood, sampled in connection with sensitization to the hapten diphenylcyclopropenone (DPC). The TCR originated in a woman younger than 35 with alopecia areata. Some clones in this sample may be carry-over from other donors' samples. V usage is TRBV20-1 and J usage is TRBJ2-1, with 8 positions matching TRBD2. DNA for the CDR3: TGCAGTGCTAGAGATTTCGGGGGGGGGTATGAGCAGTTCTTC. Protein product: CSARDFGGGYEQFF.